This TCR beta chain is drawn from a study of blood T cell repertoires in COVID-19. Study as a whole: COVID-19 samples, acute and convalescent, were from the United States, Italy and Spain.

The cohort comprised adults aged about 18 to 89 years residing in 24 US areas. Donors of Cohort 3 who recovered were those that had two negative PCRs, clearance, or symptom resolution. Using immunoSEQ multiplex PCR, the repertoire was profiled, and TCRdb retains in-frame clones only, with some absent. The sample records around 160,000 clones, around 80% being singletons. Input material: PBMCs or T cells enriched from blood (not recorded which). The TCR originated in a middle-aged man who had recovered from COVID-19.

This chain's CDR3 is CASSTAGVSYNEQFF. Written as DNA, the CDR3 is TGTGCCAGCAGTACCGCGGGGGTCTCCTACAATGAGCAGTTCTTC. The chain couples TRBV9 to TRBJ2-1, with 7 bases that match TRBD2. The V gene end was trimmed by 5 bases and the J gene end by 0 bases; junction bases not matched to a gene: 5. The CDR3 contains 15 residues. Germline loops: CDR1 SGDLS, CDR2 YYNGEE.